A single sample gave rise to the 18 T cell receptor beta chains below, sequenced in a study of identifying expanded T cells in peripheral blood. Assay: immunoSEQ multiplex PCR; the TCRdb copy retains only in-frame clones and omits some. This sample has some 80,000 clones, with roughly 90% found just once. Material: blood. Receptor source: a person between 18 and 75 years old in good health.

This sequence joins TRBV19 and TRBJ1-1, with TRBD1 matching over 7 bases. Losses at the gene ends were 5 bases for V and 0 bases for J; bases not matched to a gene: 6. The CDR3 is 15 residues long. CDR1 is LNHDA, CDR2 SQIVND, per germline (reference sequence). DNA of the CDR3: TGTGCCAGTAGTGGATTGGGACAGTTGAACACTGAAGCTTTCTTT. Amino acid sequence: CASSGLGQLNTEAFF.

The chain has TRBV5-1 and TRBJ1-1; tentatively, D is TRBD1 (6 bases). The CDR3 loop spans 16 amino acids. Germline CDR1 reads SGHRS; CDR2 reads YFSETQ. Trimming cost V 0 bases and J 1 base, with 13 bases left between them. This CDR3 is CASSLVGASGNTEAFF. The CDR3 nucleotides are TGCGCCAGCAGCTTGGTGGGGGCGTCTGGGAACACTGAAGCTTTCTTT. Combining the CDR3 with reference TRBV5-1 and TRBJ1-1 gives the whole variable domain KAGVTQTPRYLIKTRGQQVTLSCSPISGHRSVSWYQQTPGQGLQFLFEYFSETQRNKGNFPGRFSGRQFSNSRSEMNVSTLELGDSALYLCASSLVGASGNTEAFFGQGTRLTVV.

The V gene is TRBV6-1, the J gene TRBJ1-3; no clear D. The CDR3 length is 16 residues. Germline CDR1 is MNHNS and CDR2 is SASEGT. Trimming shortened V by 0 bases and J by 0 bases, and 9 bases separated the two germline ends. CDR3 sequence reads: CASSEADGSSGNTIYF. The CDR3 nucleotides are TGTGCCAGCAGTGAAGCTGACGGAAGCTCTGGAAACACCATATATTTT.

The chain uses TRBV2 and TRBJ1-4, with a possible D match to TRBD1 (5 bases). Germline V lookup: CDR1 SNHLY, CDR2 FYNNEI. Between the trimmed V and J ends, which lost 6 bases and 16 bases, there was a span of 15 bases. CDR3 size: 11 residues. CDR3 nucleotide sequence: TGTGCCAGCAGCAAGGGACGGAACGGGTTTTTT. The encoded protein is CASSKGRNGFF.

The rearrangement uses TRBV6-1 and TRBJ1-1; a possible D gene is TRBD1 (5 bases). The germline V and J ends were trimmed by 1 base and 1 base, with 10 bases remaining between them. This CDR3 is built from 15 residues. CDR1 and CDR2 from the germline V gene are MNHNS and SASEGT. The DNA for the CDR3 is TGTGCCAGCAGTGAAGAGGACGGGGGGAACACTGAAGCTTTCTTT. Translated, it gives CASSEEDGGNTEAFF.

The rearrangement links TRBV10-2 to TRBJ2-1; D gene ambiguous. V was trimmed by 2 bases and J by 7 bases, leaving 6 bases between them. This CDR3 has 12 amino acids. Germline V gene sequence: CDR1 WSHSY, CDR2 SAAADI. CDR3 sequence reads: CASSEGINEQFF. CDR3 bases: TGCGCCAGCAGTGAGGGCATTAATGAGCAGTTCTTC.

The rearrangement joins TRBV5-1 to TRBJ1-1; D remains ambiguous. In germline, CDR1 is SGHRS, CDR2 YFSETQ. CDR3 length: 15 amino acids. Trimming removed 4 bases at V and 0 bases at J, with 13 bases between. CDR3 bases: TGCGCCAGCAGCCCCATCCCAGGTTTGAACACTGAAGCTTTCTTT. Translating it yields CASSPIPGLNTEAFF.

This clone was detected only a few times. V is TRBV19 and J is TRBJ1-3; D might be TRBD1 (6 bases). V lost 7 bases and J lost 0, with 10 bases in between. The CDR3 spans 14 residues. Germline V gene sequence: CDR1 LNHDA, CDR2 SQIVND (reference sequence). The chain's CDR3 is CASMTGHSGNTIYF. The CDR3 coding sequence is TGTGCCAGTATGACGGGACACTCTGGAAACACCATATATTTT.

The chain combines TRBV29-1 with TRBJ1-4; D remains ambiguous. This CDR3 comprises 11 residues. CDR1 and CDR2 (germline): SQVTM, ANQGSEA. Trimming took 4 bases from V and 5 from J, leaving 5 bases between them. DNA of the CDR3: TGCAGCGTTGTACAGAATGAAAAACTGTTTTTT. Its protein is CSVVQNEKLFF.

The chain is built from TRBV7-3 and TRBJ2-1; 14 bases line up with TRBD2. Germline loops: CDR1 SGHTA, CDR2 FQGTGA. The CDR3 sequence is 15 residues long. V shed 5 bases and J 8 bases; nucleotides not matched to a gene: 5. The CDR3 is CASSPTSGGADEQFF. The CDR3 DNA is TGTGCCAGCAGCCCGACTAGCGGGGGGGCGGATGAGCAGTTCTTC. Looking up the rest from reference TRBV7-3 and TRBJ2-1 gives the full variable domain: GAGVSQTPSNKVTEKGKYVELRCDPISGHTALYWYRQSLGQGPEFLIYFQGTGAADDSGLPNDRFFAVRPEGSVSTLKIQRTERGDSAVYLCASSPTSGGADEQFFGPGTRLTVL.

The chain couples TRBV10-3 to TRBJ1-1; 8 bases agree with TRBD1. CDR1 and CDR2 (germline): ENHRY, SYGVKD. J gave up 1 base and V 2 bases, and 0 bases lay outside the gene matches. The CDR3 runs to 14 residues. The CDR3 nucleotides read TGTGCCATCAGTGAGGGACAGGGGAACACTGAAGCTTTCTTT. Translating gives CAISEGQGNTEAFF.

This clone appeared a single time. The chain has TRBV19 and TRBJ2-5; 7 positions match TRBD1. Germline trimming cut 9 bases from V and 4 bases from J; bases unmatched to any gene: 11. The CDR3 runs 14 residues. Germline V gene sequence: CDR1 LNHDA, CDR2 SQIVND (reference sequence). The CDR3 spells CASAPPGTAETQYF. The CDR3, as DNA: TGTGCCAGCGCCCCGCCCGGGACAGCAGAGACCCAGTACTTC.

The chain employs TRBV29-1 and TRBJ1-2; unclear D gene. The CDR3 length is 11 residues. Per germline, CDR1 SQVTM and CDR2 ANQGSEA. V lost 4 bases and J 2 bases, leaving 5 bases between the germline ends. The CDR3 spells CSVAANYGYTF. The CDR3 DNA reads as TGCAGCGTTGCTGCCAACTATGGCTACACCTTC.

The chain links TRBV25-1 to TRBJ1-1; a possible D gene is TRBD1 (5 bases). V was trimmed by 4 bases and J by 0 bases, leaving 18 bases between them. CDR1 MGHDK and CDR2 SYGVNS come from the germline V gene. The CDR3 extends over 17 amino acids. The CDR3 bases are TGTGCCAGCAGTGCCCGGGGGGGGTTAACTATGAACACTGAAGCTTTCTTT. Translating it yields CASSARGGLTMNTEAFF.

The chain recombines TRBV27 with TRBJ2-7; TRBD2 is a possible D gene (5 bases). CDR1 MNHEY and CDR2 SMNVEV come from the germline V gene (reference sequence). Trimming removed 1 base from V and 2 bases from J, with 6 bases in between. This CDR3 is 13 amino acids long. Here the CDR3 reads CASSLFGAYEQYF. The CDR3 DNA reads TGTGCCAGCAGTTTATTCGGGGCCTACGAGCAGTACTTC.

The table lists this clone with a count of one. This chain joins TRBV29-1 and TRBJ1-6; a possible D gene is TRBD1 (6 bases). The CDR3 loop spans 13 amino acids. Trimming cost V 4 bases and J 7 bases, with 11 bases left between them. CDR1 and CDR2 (germline): SQVTM, ANQGSEA. CDR3 region: CSVADRLNSPLHF. CDR3 bases: TGCAGCGTTGCAGACAGGTTAAATTCACCCCTCCACTTT.

The chain links TRBV7-8 to TRBJ1-2; 9 bases map to TRBD1. In germline, CDR1 is SGHVS, CDR2 FQNEAQ. CDR3 size: 16 residues. Trimming cost V 5 bases and J 3 bases; bases outside gene matches: 10. The DNA of the CDR3 is TGTGCCAGCAGCCCTAGCCGGGACAGGGACGACTATGGCTACACCTTC. Protein sequence: CASSPSRDRDDYGYTF.

This chain joins TRBV5-1 and TRBJ2-7, with D perhaps TRBD2 (5 bases). The CDR3 runs 15 residues. V was cut by 0 bases and J by 2 bases, with 12 bases left in between. The germline gives CDR1 SGHRS, CDR2 YFSETQ. The CDR3 DNA follows: TGCGCCAGCAGCTTGGGGGCGGGCGGACCCTACGAGCAGTACTTC. Residues: CASSLGAGGPYEQYF.